The T cell receptor beta chain described here comes from a study of HIV-infected patients and healthy controls. Study-level information: Total CDR3 counts per chain did not differ significantly between patients and controls.

V was cut by 3 bases and J by 6 bases, with 9 bases left in between. The CDR3 consists of 13 residues. Germline CDR1 is KGHDR and CDR2 is SFDVKD. By proportion, this clonotype is medium-sized (0.01 to 0.1%). Its cognate antigen is unknown. Reverse transcription used roughly 450 ng RNA and constant-region primers for alpha and beta. Alpha and beta chain libraries were made separately by chain-specific third strand synthesis with multiplexing indices. TCRdb re-called the 5' RACE reads through MiXCR, storing one row per CDR3 protein. The sample lists more than 7,500 distinct CDR3 sequences, 8% to 9.5% occurring once. Regarding the study as a whole: Compared with controls, mean Gini indices were significantly raised in HIV-infected repertoires, possibly indicating oligoclonality.

Roughly three months, about 14 weeks, into antiretroviral therapy, follow-up blood was collected. No cell fractionation was done, so the repertoire covers all unsorted peripheral blood T cells. The sequence was obtained from an adult with HIV infection. Sequenced material: blood, taken during antiretroviral therapy. The chain is built from TRBV24-1 and TRBJ2-3, with D unclear. The CDR3 DNA is TGTGCCACCAGTGATCCCCGCAGGGATACGCAGTATTTT. It translates to CATSDPRRDTQYF.